This is a list of T cell receptor beta chains from one sample in a study of OX40 agonist ivuxolimab in advanced cancers. Some clones are missing from TCRdb's copy, which holds only in-frame ones; the method was immunoSEQ multiplex PCR. Among approximately 70,000 clones listed, around 82% were seen once. The sample in question was CD4+ or CD8+ T cells sorted from blood, obtained in a trial of the OX40 agonist ivuxolimab. The receptor source for this set is an adult with an advanced solid tumor such as melanoma, head and neck, liver or kidney cancer. Each CDR3 is given without its conserved first and last residue.

TRBJ1-5,TRBV14,11,ASSPAGNQPQH
TRBJ1-5,TRBV6-5,12,VSSRSGSNQPQH
TRBJ2-3,TRBV14,10,ASSQFADTQY
TRBJ1-1,TRBV2,14,ASIPERTGENTEAF
NA,TRBV18,16,ASSPIIISTGASYEQY
TRBJ2-2,TRBV19,12,ASSIDLGTGELF
TRBJ2-3,TRBV30,16,ACRWDRPRSSGTDTQY
TRBJ2-1,TRBV5-1,13,ASSLEGGRGNEQF
TRBJ2-7,TRBV7-6,12,ASSTRDGIYEQY
TRBJ2-2,TRBV9,14,ASSVDYRETTGELF
TRBJ1-2,TRBV6-1,13,ATTLATGGVYGYT
TRBJ2-7,TRBV7-3,12,ASSPGLGYYEQY
TRBJ1-2,TRBV7-9,11,ASSPPVDYGYT
TRBJ2-3,TRBV7-6,16,ASSLARGLAGATDTQY
TRBJ2-2,TRBV5-1,13,ASFRETSVTGELF
TRBJ1-5,TRBV9,13,ASSVDGGGPQPQH
TRBJ2-7,TRBV9,12,ASSPRVYSYEQY
TRBJ2-1,TRBV6-5,12,ASSSATPNGEQF
TRBJ2-1,TRBV5-1,13,ASSLAPGGPNEQF
TRBJ2-2,TRBV7-3,14,ATAQGARGRTGELF
TRBJ1-2,TRBV4-3,13,ASSQEPGGDYGYT
TRBJ1-5,TRBV5-5,15,ASSLGSPLGGNQPQH
TRBJ2-7,TRBV5-6,14,ASSSRRPSGSYEQY
TRBJ2-2,TRBV2,11,ATRQGGTGELF
TRBJ2-1,TRBV5-5,14,ASSSGGAGALGEQF
TRBJ1-1,TRBV29-1,10,SVPDWNTEAF
TRBJ2-7,TRBV5-1,14,ASSPRAGASGYEQY
TRBJ1-2,TRBV5-4,14,ASSLAMAGRNYGYT
TRBJ2-1,TRBV5-1,13,ASSFTLGLGNEQF
TRBJ2-5,TRBV9,14,ASSVEGALWGETQY
TRBJ1-2,TRBV19,13,ASSAGDGVNYGYT
TRBJ1-4,TRBV6-5,12,ASSYHRANEKLF
TRBJ1-3,TRBV7-8,11,ASSFPRFNTIY
TRBJ1-1,TRBV30,10,AWGKRNTEAF
TRBJ1-6,TRBV5-1,13,ASSLESGGNSPLH
TRBJ2-1,TRBV18,13,ASSPPSSGGNEQF
TRBJ1-1,TRBV9,12,ASSVWDGNTEAF
TRBJ2-1,TRBV7-9,11,ASSLVGAGEQF
TRBJ2-7,TRBV6-5,9,ASMGAYEQY
TRBJ2-5,TRBV9,13,ASSVLGTVQETQY
TRBJ2-7,TRBV10-2,12,ASSSLALSYEQY
TRBJ1-6,TRBV11-3,11,ASTTFGNSPLH
TRBJ2-7,TRBV6-5,12,ASRGQGVSYEQY
TRBJ2-2,TRBV2,11,ASKLAYYGELF
TRBJ1-5,TRBV19,11,ASQQGGIQPQH
TRBJ1-1,TRBV6-6,12,ASSVPGETTEAF
TRBJ2-1,TRBV12-5,14,ASGLAGLADLNEQF
TRBJ2-2,TRBV30,12,AWSVRPNTGELF
TRBJ1-4,TRBV9,14,ASSTLDGRTNEKLF
TRBJ2-7,TRBV19,11,ASSIPGAYEQY
TRBJ1-5,TRBV4-2,15,ASSQQVWDRDSQPQH
TRBJ1-3,TRBV10-2,14,ASSESLQEYGNTIY
TRBJ2-7,TRBV7-2,12,ASSFMSGGVEQY
TRBJ2-1,TRBV7-3,11,ASSKAGLNEQF